Listed below are T cell receptor beta chains from one sample, sequenced in a study of blood T cell repertoires in COVID-19. Profiled with immunoSEQ multiplex PCR; TCRdb holds only in-frame clones, not every one. The table has 130,000 to 150,000 clones, roughly three quarters seen once; the top ten hold approximately 8.6%. Sequenced input: peripheral blood. The receptors were sampled from a man aged 50 or older with active or convalescent COVID-19. CDR3s include the opening cysteine and the closing phenylalanine or tryptophan. Each record gives: V gene, clone size, D gene, J gene, CDR3 length, CDR3 protein, CDR3 DNA. The D gene is left open where the match is weak. A row's size may be missing; if present it is once, few, many or a size class.

>TRBV27|NA|NA|TRBJ2-1|14
CASSLSRGDNEQFF
TGTGCCAGCAGTTTATCGCGAGGCGACAATGAGCAGTTCTTC
>TRBV9|NA|TRBD2|TRBJ2-3|16
CASSVAPGGSTDTQYF
TGTGCCAGCAGCGTAGCTCCGGGAGGATCCACAGATACGCAGTATTTT
>TRBV4-1|NA|TRBD2|TRBJ2-1|16
CASSQDLGLAGGEQFF
TGCGCCAGCAGCCAAGATTTGGGACTAGCGGGGGGGGAGCAGTTCTTC
>TRBV28|few|NA|TRBJ1-3|16
CASSSPQGGAGNTIYF
TGTGCCAGCAGCTCACCCCAGGGAGGGGCTGGAAACACCATATATTTT
>TRBV19|NA|NA|TRBJ2-2|15
CASSRRRARDGELFF
TGTGCCAGTAGCCGGCGGAGGGCCAGAGACGGGGAGCTGTTTTTT
>TRBV19|NA|NA|TRBJ1-1|11
CASSKTGEAFF
TGTGCCAGTAGTAAGACAGGCGAAGCTTTCTTT
>TRBV3-1/TRBV3-2|many|TRBD2|TRBJ2-1|16
CASSQIHSGSGDEQFF
TGTGCCAGCAGCCAAATTCATAGCGGGAGCGGCGATGAGCAGTTCTTC
>TRBV30|NA|NA|TRBJ1-4|14
CAWSDGGNSEKLFF
TGTGCCTGGTCTGACGGGGGAAACAGCGAAAAACTGTTTTTT
>TRBV19|NA|TRBD2|TRBJ2-5|15
CASSIAQRGQETQYF
TGTGCCAGTAGTATAGCCCAGCGGGGCCAAGAGACCCAGTACTTC
>TRBV3-1/TRBV3-2|NA|NA|TRBJ2-5|13
CASSQDSGETQYF
TGTGCCAGCAGCCAAGATTCGGGGGAGACCCAGTACTTC
>TRBV10-3|NA|NA|TRBJ1-2|16
CATLNYGTTRGYGYTF
TGTGCCACCTTGAATTACGGGACAACTAGGGGCTATGGCTACACCTTC
>TRBV11-1|NA|NA|TRBJ2-3|14
CASSLSQGPDTQYF
TGTGCCAGCAGCCTATCCCAGGGGCCAGATACGCAGTATTTT
>TRBV3-1/TRBV3-2|NA|TRBD2|TRBJ2-1|14
CASSQDGSGDEQFF
TGTGCCAGCAGCCAAGATGGGAGCGGGGATGAGCAGTTCTTC
>TRBV6-5|NA|NA|TRBJ1-5|16
CASSSYRVTSNQPQHF
TGTGCCAGCAGTTCCTACAGGGTCACTAGCAATCAGCCCCAGCATTTT
>TRBV19|NA|TRBD1|TRBJ1-6|15
CASSMWTGGNSPLHF
TGTGCCAGTAGTATGTGGACAGGGGGAAATTCACCCCTCCACTTT
>TRBV7-9|NA|NA|TRBJ2-7|12
CASSFLGGEQYF
TGTGCCAGCAGCTTCTTGGGGGGCGAGCAGTACTTC